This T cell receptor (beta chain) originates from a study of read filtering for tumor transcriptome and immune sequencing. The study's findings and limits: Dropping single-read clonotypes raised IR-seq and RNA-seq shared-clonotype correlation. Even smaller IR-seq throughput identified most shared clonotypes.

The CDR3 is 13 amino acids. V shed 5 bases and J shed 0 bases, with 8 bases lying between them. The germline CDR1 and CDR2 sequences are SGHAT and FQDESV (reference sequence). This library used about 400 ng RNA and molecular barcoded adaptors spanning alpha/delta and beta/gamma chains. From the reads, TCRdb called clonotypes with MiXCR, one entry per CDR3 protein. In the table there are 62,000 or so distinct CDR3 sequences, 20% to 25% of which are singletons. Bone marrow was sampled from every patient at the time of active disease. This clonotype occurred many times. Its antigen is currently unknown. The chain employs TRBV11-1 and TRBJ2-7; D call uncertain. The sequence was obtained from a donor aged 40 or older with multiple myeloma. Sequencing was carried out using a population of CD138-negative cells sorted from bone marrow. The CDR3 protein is CASSLDGSYEQYF. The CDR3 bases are TGTGCCAGCAGCCTGGACGGCTCCTACGAGCAGTACTTC.